The 30 T cell receptor beta chains below were found in one sample sequenced in a study of blood T cell repertoires in COVID-19 (dated by TCRdb to about 2020). Receptor amplification or capture employed the immunoSEQ multiplex PCR assay. TCRdb re-hosts the immuneACCESS table, in-frame sequences only. Its copies lack some clones; in the studies checked, an unresolved V gene accounts for under half of them, and the cause for the rest is not known. Present in this sample are about 35,000 clones, 75% to 90% of which were seen just once. Around a tenth of the sample is held by the ten biggest clonotypes. What was sequenced was peripheral blood. The receptors were gathered from a human donor in a cohort sampled during active COVID-19.

This rearrangement joins TRBV6-2 or TRBV6-3 to TRBJ1-1, with unresolved D. Germline V gives CDR1 MNHEY, CDR2 SVGEGT. V was clipped by 0 bases and J by 3 bases, with 8 bases between them. The CDR3 sequence is 14 residues long. CDR3 in amino acids: CASSYSSRDTEAFF. The CDR3 nucleotides are TGTGCCAGCAGTTACTCGAGCCGGGACACTGAAGCTTTCTTT.

J is TRBJ1-5 and V is TRBV30, with D tentatively TRBD1 (5 bases). V gave up 1 base and J gave up 4 bases, with 11 bases separating them. Germline V gene data show CDR1 as GTSNPN and CDR2 as SVGIG (reference sequence). CDR3 length: 14 residues. Written as DNA, the CDR3 is TGTGCCTGGAGTGGGGGCCTAGGGAATCAGCCCCAGCATTTT. The encoded protein is CAWSGGLGNQPQHF.

The genes are TRBV7-3 and TRBJ2-7, with 9 positions matching TRBD1. V lost 6 bases and J lost 2; bases outside the gene matches: 8. Germline CDR1 is SGHTA and CDR2 is FQGTGA. This CDR3 region has 15 residues. The CDR3 reads CASSATGGGPYEQYF. The CDR3 DNA follows: TGTGCCAGCAGTGCCACAGGGGGCGGCCCCTACGAGCAGTACTTC.

CDR3 DNA sequence: TGTGCCAGCAGCTCAAGCCGAAGCTCAACCTACGAGCAGTACTTC. It is translated as CASSSSRSSTYEQYF. The genes are TRBV7-8 and TRBJ2-7; D not resolved. Germline V lookup: CDR1 SGHVS, CDR2 FQNEAQ. The V end was cut by 4 bases, the J end by 2 bases, with 15 bases between. CDR3 length: 15 residues.

CDR3 residues: CASSSHRGYMNTEAFF. The CDR3 DNA reads as TGTGCCAGCAGCTCCCACAGGGGTTACATGAACACTGAAGCTTTCTTT. This chain links TRBV5-8 with TRBJ1-1, with 7 bases fitting TRBD1. Trimming removed 3 bases from V and 0 bases from J; junction bases left unmatched: 8. The CDR3 extends over 16 amino acids. Per the germline V gene, CDR1 is SGHTS and CDR2 is YDEGEE.

V is TRBV27 and J is TRBJ2-5; weak D call: TRBD2 (7 bases). In germline, CDR1 is MNHEY, CDR2 SMNVEV (reference sequence). V shed 5 bases and J shed 4 bases, with 26 bases lying between them. The CDR3 runs 18 residues. The CDR3 DNA reads as TGTGCCAGCAGTCCCCAGGAGGGGGGGGCGCTTTTCGGAGAGACCCAGTACTTC. It encodes CASSPQEGGALFGETQYF.

The chain joins TRBV3-1 (or the pseudogene TRBV3-2) to TRBJ2-5, with a weak D call TRBD2 (7 bases). The CDR3 has 13 amino acids. V shed 10 bases and J shed 6 bases, with 18 bases lying between them. CDR1 is LGHDT, CDR2 YNNKEL, per germline (reference sequence). In nucleotides, the CDR3 is TGTGCCATCCGGACTAGGGGGATGAAGACCCAGTACTTC. Protein sequence: CAIRTRGMKTQYF.

J is TRBJ1-6 and V is TRBV18; the D gene is possibly TRBD1 (6 bases). Germline values: CDR1 KGHSH, CDR2 LQKENI. The V end lost 6 bases, the J end lost 0 bases, and 12 bases lay between the germline ends. CDR3 length: 16 amino acids. CDR3 DNA sequence: TGTGCCAGCTCGGTTCAGGGGAGCTCCTATAATTCACCCCTCCACTTT. It encodes CASSVQGSSYNSPLHF.

The chain recombines TRBV30 with TRBJ1-4; D not resolved. The V gene lost 2 bases and the J gene lost 5 bases, with 9 bases spanning the gap. The germline V gene encodes CDR1 GTSNPN and CDR2 SVGIG (reference sequence). CDR3 length: 13 amino acids. The CDR3 reads CAWSSPVNEKLFF. CDR3 coding DNA: TGTGCCTGGAGTTCCCCAGTAAATGAAAAACTGTTTTTT.

The chain recombines TRBV9 with TRBJ2-2; unclear D gene. The CDR3 runs 16 residues. CDR1 and CDR2 (germline): SGDLS, YYNGEE. With 0 bases removed from V and 1 base from J, the gap between germline ends came to 10 bases. The CDR3 DNA follows: TGTGCCAGCAGCGTAGCTACTGCATTGAACACCGGGGAGCTGTTTTTT. This sequence encodes CASSVATALNTGELFF.

J is TRBJ1-2 and V is TRBV10-3; the D gene is possibly TRBD1 (6 bases). CDR1 is ENHRY, CDR2 SYGVKD, per germline. This CDR3 has 12 amino acids. Trimming removed 4 bases at V and 7 bases at J, with 10 bases between. The CDR3: CAISAQTGGYTF. The CDR3 DNA reads as TGTGCCATCAGTGCCCAGACAGGTGGCTACACCTTC.

J is TRBJ2-1 and V is TRBV6-5, with D perhaps matching TRBD2 (6 bases). The germline V and J ends were trimmed by 2 bases and 3 bases, with 11 bases remaining between them. The CDR3 has 15 amino acids. Per germline, CDR1 MNHEY and CDR2 SVGAGI. The CDR3 loop is CASSYVGTGYNEQFF. CDR3 nucleotides: TGTGCCAGCAGTTACGTTGGGACTGGCTACAATGAGCAGTTCTTC.

This sequence joins TRBV10-1 and TRBJ1-4, with 7 bases aligning to TRBD1. This CDR3 spans 16 amino acids. Losses at the gene ends were 2 bases for V and 3 bases for J; bases not matched to a gene: 6. Germline-derived CDR1 and CDR2 are WNHNN and SYGVQD (reference sequence). As DNA, the CDR3 is TGCGCCAGCAGTGAGGAGCAGGGGGGAGCTAATGAAAAACTGTTTTTT. This codes for CASSEEQGGANEKLFF.

The CDR3 loop is CASSVAGGLYNEQFF. CDR3 coding DNA: TGTGCCAGTAGCGTAGCGGGGGGCCTTTACAATGAGCAGTTCTTC. The chain employs TRBV19 and TRBJ2-1; 10 nucleotides align to TRBD2. This CDR3 is 15 amino acids long. Germline V lookup: CDR1 LNHDA, CDR2 SQIVND (reference sequence). The V and J ends lost 6 bases and 4 bases, in that order; junction bases with no gene match: 6.

The gene calls are TRBV5-4 and TRBJ2-7; perhaps TRBD2 as D (6 bases). The germline V gene encodes CDR1 SGHNT and CDR2 YYREEE (reference sequence). This CDR3 has 15 residues. Trimming shortened V by 4 bases and J by 0 bases, and 14 bases separated the two germline ends. In DNA, the CDR3 is TGTGCCAGCAGCGCGGCGGGGCCATTCTCCTACGAGCAGTACTTC. Translated: CASSAAGPFSYEQYF. Supplemented by reference TRBV5-4 and TRBJ2-7, the full variable domain reads ETGVTQSPTHLIKTRGQQVTLRCSSQSGHNTVSWYQQALGQGPQFIFQYYREEENGRGNFPPRFSGLQFPNYSSELNVNALELDDSALYLCASSAAGPFSYEQYFGPGTRLTVT.

The V call is TRBV12-5, the J call TRBJ2-7; D unresolved. CDR3 length: 11 amino acids. Germline CDR1 is LGHNT and CDR2 is FRNRAP. V was pared by 4 bases and J by 3 bases, with 4 bases between. CDR3 in amino acids: CASGSHYEQYF. CDR3 coding DNA: TGTGCTAGTGGTTCCCACTACGAGCAGTACTTC.

The chain combines TRBV6-5 with TRBJ1-5, with TRBD1 identical over 9 bases. The length of the CDR3 is 14 residues. With 6 bases clipped from V and 1 base from J, the junction kept 1 base outside the gene matches. CDR1 and CDR2 (germline): MNHEY, SVGAGI. The CDR3 bases are TGTGCCAGCAGCGGGACAGGGAGCAATCAGCCCCAGCATTTT. Its protein product is CASSGTGSNQPQHF.

This sequence joins TRBV29-1 and TRBJ2-3; no definite D call. Germline V lookup: CDR1 SQVTM, CDR2 ANQGSEA. The V end was cut by 7 bases, the J end by 0 bases, with 17 bases between. The CDR3 runs 15 residues. The CDR3 DNA is TGCAGCGCTCTCCAGACTCGAGTCAGCACAGATACGCAGTATTTT. Protein product: CSALQTRVSTDTQYF.

The chain has TRBV9 and TRBJ2-2; 7 bases are shared with TRBD1. The CDR3 sequence is 15 residues long. Trimming cost V 4 bases and J 2 bases; bases outside gene matches: 5. Germline CDR1 is SGDLS and CDR2 is YYNGEE. Written as DNA, the CDR3 is TGTGCCAGCAGCCCCGGGACAGCTAACACCGGGGAGCTGTTTTTT. Protein product: CASSPGTANTGELFF.

This clone showed up just a few times. This chain links TRBV3-1 (or the pseudogene TRBV3-2) with TRBJ2-7; D gene unclear. V was clipped by 1 base and J by 2 bases, with 6 bases between them. The CDR3 length is 13 residues. The germline gives CDR1 LGHDT, CDR2 YNNKEL (reference sequence). The CDR3 DNA follows: TGTGCCAGCAGCCAAGCGACACCCTACGAGCAGTACTTC. Its protein is CASSQATPYEQYF.

This chain links TRBV5-1 with TRBJ1-1, with a possible D match to TRBD1 (5 bases). CDR3 length: 14 amino acids. Germline V CDR1 and CDR2: SGHRS, YFSETQ. V dropped 0 bases and J dropped 5 bases, with 11 bases sitting between them. The CDR3 coding sequence is TGCGCCAGCAGCTTGGATTCCAGGGTTACTGAAGCTTTCTTT. Its protein is CASSLDSRVTEAFF.

The chain employs TRBV5-8 and TRBJ1-5; D not certain. V was trimmed by 9 bases and J by 4 bases, leaving 17 bases between them. This CDR3 is built from 14 residues. Germline CDR1 and CDR2: SGHTS and YDEGEE. Written as DNA, the CDR3 is TGTGCCACCGGGAACTCGTTCCTGAATCAGCCCCAGCATTTT. Protein product: CATGNSFLNQPQHF.

This clone has a handful of counts. V usage is TRBV4-1 and J usage is TRBJ2-1; D is possibly TRBD2 (7 bases). The CDR3 has 17 residues. Germline V gives CDR1 MGHRA, CDR2 YSYEKL. V was cut by 1 base and J by 7 bases, with 20 bases left in between. The CDR3 DNA sequence: TGCGCCAGCAGCCAAGTTGGGGCGGGGGCCGGACGGAATGAGCAGTTCTTC. It translates to CASSQVGAGAGRNEQFF.

The chain combines TRBV6-1 with TRBJ2-7; 11 bases line up with TRBD2. CDR1 is MNHNS and CDR2 is SASEGT in the germline V gene. V lost 3 bases, J lost 3 bases, and 7 bases stayed unmatched. The CDR3 contains 16 residues. This chain's CDR3 is CASSDSGRAKGYEQYF. CDR3 sequence (DNA): TGTGCCAGCAGTGATAGCGGGAGGGCCAAAGGCTACGAGCAGTACTTC.

J is TRBJ1-1 and V is TRBV7-6; 8 bases agree with TRBD1. Germline V gene sequence: CDR1 SGHVS, CDR2 FNYEAQ. CDR3 length equals 15 residues. Trimming at V came to 5 bases and at J to 5 bases, leaving 10 bases not matched to a gene. The chain's CDR3 is CASSLTTGGGTEAFF. The CDR3 bases are TGTGCCAGCAGCCTGACTACAGGGGGGGGAACTGAAGCTTTCTTT.

CDR3 sequence reads: CASSSGQYQETQYF. The CDR3 coding sequence is TGTGCCAGCAGCTCGGGACAATACCAAGAGACCCAGTACTTC. The chain uses TRBV7-9 and TRBJ2-5; D perhaps matches TRBD1 (6 bases). The V gene's germline CDR1 is SEHNR and CDR2 FQNEAQ (reference sequence). This CDR3 comprises 14 residues. Trimming removed 4 bases from V and 0 bases from J, with 9 bases in between.

This chain joins TRBV6-2 or TRBV6-3 and TRBJ2-1; the D is unclear. The V and J ends lost 4 bases and 0 bases respectively, with 13 bases between them. The CDR3 loop spans 16 amino acids. Germline CDR1 reads MNHEY; CDR2 reads SVGEGT. DNA for the CDR3: TGTGCCAGCAGTTTGGCTGGCGGTAGCTCCTACAATGAGCAGTTCTTC. Protein: CASSLAGGSSYNEQFF.

V and J are TRBV5-4 and TRBJ2-6; 7 nucleotides match TRBD1. The CDR3 length is 15 residues. After removal of 1 base from V and 4 bases from J, the junction contained 2 bases not matched to a gene. CDR1 and CDR2 (germline): SGHNT, YYREEE (reference sequence). CDR3 DNA: TGTGCCAGCAGCTTGACAGGGGCCGGGGCCAACGTCCTGACTTTC. It yields the protein CASSLTGAGANVLTF.

The rearrangement joins TRBV11-2 to TRBJ2-6; no firm D call. V was trimmed by 5 bases and J by 0 bases, leaving 8 bases between them. Looked up from germline, CDR1 is SGHAT and CDR2 is FQNNGV. The CDR3 sequence is 15 residues long. CDR3 in amino acids: CASSPWLSGANVLTF. The CDR3 nucleotides read TGTGCCAGCAGCCCCTGGCTCTCTGGGGCCAACGTCCTGACTTTC.

The rearrangement joins TRBV11-2 to TRBJ1-2, with 7 bases fitting TRBD1. Losses at the gene ends were 5 bases for V and 4 bases for J; bases not matched to a gene: 4. Germline CDR1 SGHAT, CDR2 FQNNGV. There are 13 residues in the CDR3. This chain's CDR3 is CASSPGTAYGYTF. The CDR3 DNA is TGTGCCAGCAGCCCCGGGACAGCCTATGGCTACACCTTC.